The 4 T cell receptor beta chains listed next were all sequenced from one sample in a study of blood T cell repertoires in COVID-19. Produced via immunoSEQ multiplex PCR; TCRdb's table is partial and in-frame only. The sample yields 180,000 or so clones, around 87% seen once. The sample comprised peripheral blood. Receptors originate from a man between 45 and 60 years old with acute or convalescent COVID-19.

V usage is TRBV19 and J usage is TRBJ2-2, with 10 positions matching TRBD1. V lost 3 bases to trimming and J lost 2 bases; unmatched junction nucleotides: 6. Germline CDR1 LNHDA, CDR2 SQIVND (reference sequence). CDR3 length: 17 residues. Here the CDR3 reads CASSIGGQGPNTGELFF. CDR3 bases: TGTGCCAGTAGTATTGGGGGACAGGGGCCCAACACCGGGGAGCTGTTTTTT.

CDR3 residues: CASKTSWSRNQPQHF. The CDR3 nucleotides are TGTGCCAGCAAAACATCCTGGAGCCGCAATCAGCCCCAGCATTTT. This chain connects TRBV6-5 to TRBJ1-5, with D uncertain. Trimming took off 7 bases at V and 2 bases at J, with 15 bases between the two ends. The CDR3 spans 15 residues. CDR1 and CDR2 (germline): MNHEY, SVGAGI.

The J gene is TRBJ1-1, the V gene TRBV19, with D tentatively TRBD1 (6 bases). Germline V gives CDR1 LNHDA, CDR2 SQIVND (reference sequence). CDR3 length equals 14 residues. V lost 7 bases and J 7 bases, leaving 19 bases between the germline ends. CDR3 residues: CASTPPGGFGEAFF. CDR3 nucleotides: TGTGCCAGTACCCCCCCTGGGGGCTTCGGTGAAGCTTTCTTT.

This chain links TRBV18 with TRBJ2-7; TRBD1 is a possible D gene (6 bases). CDR3 size: 13 residues. Trimming shortened V by 3 bases and J by 2 bases, and 8 bases separated the two germline ends. CDR1 and CDR2 (germline): KGHSH, LQKENI. In DNA, the CDR3 is TGTGCCAGCTCACCCCGACAGGCCTACGAGCAGTACTTC. It translates to CASSPRQAYEQYF.